This entry is about one T cell receptor beta chain. As yet, its antigen is unknown. CD4+CD45RO+CD25- cells were isolated as memory CD4+ T cells. Losses at the gene ends were 10 bases for V and 1 base for J; bases not matched to a gene: 2. This CDR3 is built from 12 residues. Germline assignment: CDR1 MNHEY and CDR2 SVGAGI. Full-length variable regions came from constant-region reverse primers plus semi-nested Nested Universal Primer A PCR. TCRdb fed the 5' RACE reads into MiXCR, producing one record per CDR3 protein. The sample has 8,500 to 9,500 distinct CDR3 sequences; less than 65% are singletons. The study's findings and limits: Tumor Treg TCRs overlapped most with tumor naive CD4+ cells.

The receptor comes from a female donor with breast cancer. The material sequenced was tumor-infiltrating memory CD4+ T cells sorted from the breast tumor. Subset defined: memory CD4+ T cells, CD4+CD45RO+CD25-. The rearrangement links TRBV6-5 to TRBJ2-3, with 7 bases fitting TRBD1. The CDR3 sequence: CANGQGTDTQYF. As DNA, the CDR3 is TGTGCCAACGGACAGGGCACAGATACGCAGTATTTT.